This T cell receptor (beta chain) was recorded in a study of blood T cell repertoires in COVID-19. Study background: The origin of the acute and convalescent COVID-19 samples was the United States, Italy and Spain. PBMCs, B-cell-depleted T cells, or T cells provided the cDNA or gDNA that made up the material.

The ends were cut back, 3 bases at V and 1 base at J, with 10 bases in the middle. The CDR3 covers 16 residues. The germline gives CDR1 SNHLY, CDR2 FYNNEI. As originally analysed: Amplification from reference gene primers served as the basis for estimated nucleated cell counts. Clones were sequenced by immunoSEQ multiplex PCR, and TCRdb holds only the in-frame ones, with some missing. V and J calls and clone size are given by that table; D and trimming were obtained from the DNA. The repertoire holds approximately 130,000 clones, with around 86% as singletons. The V and J genes are TRBV2 and TRBJ2-6; D remains unclear. This sequence was found in a woman between 55 and 75 years old with active or convalescent COVID-19. Input material: peripheral blood. DNA of the CDR3: TGTGCCAGCAGTGATGGGCGCAGGTCTGGGGCCAACGTCCTGACTTTC. Translating it yields CASSDGRRSGANVLTF.